The clone carrying this TCR beta chain was observed a single time. V shed 0 bases, J shed 9 bases, and the junction held 6 bases outside the gene matches. There are 16 residues in the CDR3. Germline V CDR1 and CDR2: MNHEY, SVGAGI. This sample was taken from a study of cytomegalovirus exposure and HLA in healthy donors. With 60 Vbeta and 13 Jbeta primers, the PCR was carried out. Sequenced by immunoSEQ multiplex PCR; TCRdb stores in-frame clones only, minus some. There are roughly 120,000 clones in the sample; roughly four fifths occur only once, and less than 5% lies in the top ten. This clonotype was sampled from a woman aged 50 to 60 in good health and CMV-seropositive. The V and J genes are TRBV6-5 and TRBJ2-1; TRBD2 matches 12 bases. Material for sequencing was PBMCs. CDR3 in DNA: TGTGCCAGCAGTTACTCGTCTAGCGGGGGGGCCCTTGAGCAGTTCTTC. It yields the protein CASSYSSSGGALEQFF.